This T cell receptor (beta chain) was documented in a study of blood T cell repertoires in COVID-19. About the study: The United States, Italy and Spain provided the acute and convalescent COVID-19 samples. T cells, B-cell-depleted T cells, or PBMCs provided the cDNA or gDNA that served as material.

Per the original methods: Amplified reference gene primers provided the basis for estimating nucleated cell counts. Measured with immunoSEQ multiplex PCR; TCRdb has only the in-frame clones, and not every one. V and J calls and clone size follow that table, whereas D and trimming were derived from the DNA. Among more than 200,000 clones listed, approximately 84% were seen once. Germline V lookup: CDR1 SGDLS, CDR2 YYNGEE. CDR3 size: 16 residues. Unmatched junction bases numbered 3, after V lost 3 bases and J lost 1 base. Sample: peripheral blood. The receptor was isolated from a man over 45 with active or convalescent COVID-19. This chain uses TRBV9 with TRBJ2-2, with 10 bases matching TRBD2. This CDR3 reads CASSALAGRNTGELFF. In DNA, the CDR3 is TGTGCCAGCAGCGCACTAGCGGGGAGGAACACCGGGGAGCTGTTTTTT.